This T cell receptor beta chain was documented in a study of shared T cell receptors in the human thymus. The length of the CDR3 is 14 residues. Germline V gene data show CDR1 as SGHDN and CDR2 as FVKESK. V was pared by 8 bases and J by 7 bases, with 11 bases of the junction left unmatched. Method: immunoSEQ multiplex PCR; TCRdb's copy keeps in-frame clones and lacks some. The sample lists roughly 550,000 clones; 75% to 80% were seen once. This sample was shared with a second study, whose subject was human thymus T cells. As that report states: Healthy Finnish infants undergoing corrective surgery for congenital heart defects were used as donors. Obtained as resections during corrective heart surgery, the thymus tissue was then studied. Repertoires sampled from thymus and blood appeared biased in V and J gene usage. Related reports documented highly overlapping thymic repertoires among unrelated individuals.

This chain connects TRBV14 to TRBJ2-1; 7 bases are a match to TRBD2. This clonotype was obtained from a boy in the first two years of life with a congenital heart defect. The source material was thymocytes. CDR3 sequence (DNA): TGTGCCAGCCGCAGGCGCGGGAGAGGTAATGAGCAGTTCTTC. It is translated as CASRRRGRGNEQFF.